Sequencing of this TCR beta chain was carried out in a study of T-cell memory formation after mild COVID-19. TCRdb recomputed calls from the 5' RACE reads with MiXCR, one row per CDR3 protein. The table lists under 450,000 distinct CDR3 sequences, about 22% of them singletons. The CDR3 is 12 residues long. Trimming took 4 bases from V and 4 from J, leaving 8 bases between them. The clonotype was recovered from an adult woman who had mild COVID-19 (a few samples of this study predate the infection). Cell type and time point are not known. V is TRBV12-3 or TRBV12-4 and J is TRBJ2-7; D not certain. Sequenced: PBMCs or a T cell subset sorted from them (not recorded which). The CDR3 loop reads CASSSDVYEQYF. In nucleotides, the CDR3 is TGTGCCAGCAGTTCAGATGTATACGAGCAGTACTTC.